This TCR beta chain stems from a study of T-cell memory formation after mild COVID-19. TCR alpha and TCR beta cDNA libraries carrying sample barcodes and UMIs were produced by 5'RACE using constant-segment primers. TCRdb passed the 5' RACE reads through MiXCR, listing each CDR3 protein once. The sample has 310,000 or so distinct CDR3 sequences, about a sixth seen once; the top ten hold 20% to 25%. The CDR3 covers 16 residues. Germline V gene lookup returns CDR1 MGHRA and CDR2 YSYEKL. Study results and caveats: CD8+ contracting clones occupied EMRA, while CD4+ ones occupied mainly CM and EM. Clones contracting across day 15 to 85 had a balanced CD4/CD8 profile; later expanding clones leaned CD4+.

Regarding this clonotype: The antigen remains undetermined. Since a much larger clone is just one base distant, this may be a read error.

The sequence was collected from a young man who had mild COVID-19 (a few samples of this study predate the infection). Cell type and time point are not known. The chain recombines TRBV4-1 with TRBJ2-3; TRBD2 agrees at 7 bases. The sample taken for sequencing was PBMCs or a T cell subset sorted from them (not recorded which). CDR3 region: CARSHGGGLLSDTQYF. CDR3 bases: TGCGCCAGAAGCCACGGCGGGGGTCTCTTATCAGATACGCAGTATTTT.